The sequence of this T cell receptor (beta chain) was determined in a study of T cell responses to AZD1222 COVID-19 vaccine. The ends lost 0 bases at V and 3 bases at J; junction bases unmatched: 7. The CDR3 has 17 amino acids. Germline CDR1 reads SGHRS; CDR2 reads YFSETQ. This clone was seen only a few times. What it binds is unknown. Assay used: immunoSEQ multiplex PCR; TCRdb lists only in-frame clones, some missing. The sample lists roughly 90,000 clones, 85% to 90% seen once, with roughly 2.4% in the top ten. Study results and limitations: No repertoire was sampled before or during the peak T cell response, only after it. Spike-specific TCR breadth and depth grew following two AZD1222 doses.

Sequencing used peripheral blood, obtained 28 days after the second AZD1222 dose. The sequence was obtained from an adult who received the AZD1222 COVID-19 vaccine. The chain is built from TRBV5-1 and TRBJ2-3; TRBD2 aligns across 10 bases. The CDR3 DNA sequence: TGCGCCAGCAGCTTGGGTAGCGGGGGGCGCGGAACAGATACGCAGTATTTT. This sequence encodes CASSLGSGGRGTDTQYF.